This entry describes one T cell receptor beta chain. Its antigen remains unidentified. The data belong to a study of blood T cells in healthy people across ages. Whole-study findings and limits: Across samples, TCR beta diversity tracked strongly with naive T cell percentage.

The second PCR ran roughly 6 to 11 cycles with a sample-barcoded 5' primer and J-beta primers. In TCRdb, the 5' RACE reads were re-called with MiXCR into one record per CDR3 protein. This sample has approximately 900,000 distinct CDR3 sequences; about 28% occur once, and the top ten carry roughly 10%. The V and J ends lost 1 base and 1 base respectively, with 10 bases between them. This CDR3 spans 14 amino acids. The V gene's germline CDR1 is DFQATT and CDR2 SNEGSKA (reference sequence). These data were likewise used in another study, on T cells of mothers and their children.

This clonotype originated in a middle-aged woman in good health. The chain carries TRBV20-1 and TRBJ1-2, with D hard to call. The sequenced material came from blood. This chain's CDR3 is CSARGGQVNYGYTF. Written as DNA, the CDR3 is TGCAGTGCTAGAGGAGGGCAGGTTAACTATGGCTACACCTTC.